This is a list of T cell receptor beta chains from one sample in a study of siplizumab effects on memory and regulatory T cells. Produced via immunoSEQ multiplex PCR; TCRdb's table is partial and in-frame only. The sample records about 72,000 clones, less than 95% being singletons. Sequenced sample: CD8+ T cells sorted from blood. The receptors derive from a human donor in good health. The CDR3 runs from the conserved cysteine through the conserved F or W. Fields, in order: J gene, D gene, V gene, clone size, CDR3 protein, CDR3 DNA. The D gene is left open where the match is weak. Some rows have no size entry. The others give once, few or many, or a class for an expanded clone.

TRBJ1-2,-,TRBV7-2,once,CASSWGRLGLNGYTF,TGTGCCAGCAGCTGGGGCCGCCTGGGCCTGAATGGCTACACCTTC
TRBJ1-5,-,TRBV7-9,-,CASSLRGSNQPQHF,TGTGCCAGCAGCTTGCGCGGAAGCAATCAGCCCCAGCATTTT
TRBJ2-7,-,TRBV7-9,-,CASSLVEIYEQYF,TGTGCCAGCAGCTTAGTGGAAATCTACGAGCAGTACTTC
TRBJ1-1,TRBD1,TRBV19,-,CASSIDPYLGQGAFF,TGTGCCAGTAGTATAGATCCCTACCTCGGACAGGGAGCTTTCTTT
TRBJ2-7,-,TRBV7-9,few,CASSLVGTGEQYF,TGTGCCAGCAGCTTAGTCGGGACCGGGGAGCAGTACTTC
TRBJ2-1,TRBD2,TRBV10-2,-,CASRELADSYNEQFF,TGCGCCAGCAGGGAACTAGCGGACTCCTACAATGAGCAGTTCTTC
TRBJ1-2,-,TRBV5-1,-,CASSLSGGAYGYTF,TGCGCCAGCAGCTTGTCGGGGGGCGCCTATGGCTACACCTTC
TRBJ2-5,TRBD2,TRBV19,-,CASSSGLAGGLETQYF,TGTGCCAGTAGTTCGGGACTAGCGGGAGGTCTAGAGACCCAGTACTTC
TRBJ1-1,-,TRBV14,-,CASSQEPRGVGNTEAFF,TGTGCCAGCAGCCAAGAGCCCCGGGGGGTTGGGAACACTGAAGCTTTCTTT
TRBJ2-3,-,TRBV6-4,-,CASSMRGDGTDTQYF,TGTGCCAGCAGCATGAGGGGGGACGGCACAGATACGCAGTATTTT
TRBJ1-5,-,TRBV2,-,CASSDYNSNQPQHF,TGTGCCAGCAGTGATTATAATAGCAATCAGCCCCAGCATTTT
TRBJ2-7,TRBD2,TRBV18,-,CASSPTSGTHEQYF,TGTGCCAGCTCGCCTACTAGCGGGACCCACGAGCAGTACTTC
TRBJ1-5,TRBD1,TRBV9,-,CASSGGTASNQPQHF,TGTGCCAGCAGCGGCGGGACAGCAAGCAATCAGCCCCAGCATTTT
TRBJ2-1,-,TRBV9,-,CASSARENEQFF,TGTGCCAGCAGCGCCCGGGAGAATGAGCAGTTCTTC
TRBJ2-7,-,TRBV9,-,CASSVGGPAYEQYF,TGTGCCAGCAGCGTAGGGGGCCCGGCCTACGAGCAGTACTTC
TRBJ2-7,TRBD2,TRBV19,-,CASTLREGSYEQYF,TGTGCCAGTACCCTAAGGGAGGGCTCCTACGAGCAGTACTTC
TRBJ1-1,-,TRBV4-2,-,CASSQEDGDMNTEAFF,TGTGCCAGCAGCCAAGAGGACGGGGACATGAACACTGAAGCTTTCTTT
TRBJ2-7,TRBD2,TRBV27,once,CAAGLAGVKYEQYF,TGTGCCGCGGGACTAGCGGGAGTGAAGTACGAGCAGTACTTC
TRBJ2-1,-,TRBV10-2,few,CASGLAYEQFF,TGCGCCAGCGGATTAGCCTATGAGCAGTTCTTC
TRBJ1-2,-,TRBV6-1,once,CASTPTLGGNGYTF,TGTGCCAGCACCCCCACACTGGGGGGGAATGGCTACACCTTC
TRBJ2-3,-,TRBV19,-,CASSTFPESSTDTQYF,TGTGCCAGTAGTACCTTTCCGGAGTCTAGCACAGATACGCAGTATTTT
TRBJ2-1,TRBD2,TRBV5-4,-,CASSTSGGASNEQFF,TGTGCCAGCAGCACTAGCGGGGGGGCGAGTAATGAGCAGTTCTTC
TRBJ2-3,-,TRBV10-2,-,CASRNIADTQYF,TGCGCCAGCAGGAACATAGCGGATACGCAGTATTTT
TRBJ1-1,-,TRBV29-1,-,CSGEEERNTEAFF,TGCAGCGGTGAAGAGGAGAGGAACACTGAAGCTTTCTTT
TRBJ2-7,-,TRBV4-1,-,CASSQDGAVSYEQYF,TGCGCCAGCAGCCAAGATGGCGCGGTCTCCTACGAGCAGTACTTC
TRBJ1-2,TRBD1,TRBV7-9,-,CASSLGGQGPEGDYGYTF,TGTGCCAGCAGCCTGGGCGGACAGGGACCAGAGGGGGACTATGGCTACACCTTC
TRBJ2-3,-,TRBV11-2,-,CASRGGGVGTDTQYF,TGTGCCAGCAGAGGTGGGGGAGTTGGTACAGATACGCAGTATTTT
TRBJ1-4,-,TRBV5-6,-,CASGLNRIGATNEKLFF,TGTGCCAGCGGACTGAACAGGATAGGGGCAACTAATGAAAAACTGTTTTTT
TRBJ2-7,TRBD1,TRBV5-4,-,CASSFFSGTGYYEQYF,TGTGCCAGCAGCTTTTTCTCTGGGACAGGGTACTACGAGCAGTACTTC
TRBJ2-7,-,TRBV19,-,CASSPGTRGTYEQYF,TGTGCCAGTAGTCCCGGGACGAGGGGGACCTACGAGCAGTACTTC
TRBJ1-6,-,TRBV6-5,-,CASSYSVSSYNSPLHF,TGTGCCAGCAGTTACTCGGTCAGCTCCTATAATTCACCCCTCCACTTT
TRBJ2-7,TRBD1,TRBV18,-,CASSPGTAAYFYEQYF,TGTGCCAGCTCGCCCGGGACAGCCGCCTATTTTTACGAGCAGTACTTC
TRBJ1-2,TRBD1,TRBV29-1,few,CSVPGQGAFDTF,TGCAGCGTGCCGGGACAGGGGGCGTTCGACACCTTC
TRBJ1-2,TRBD1,TRBV5-5,-,CASSLDRAARGYTF,TGTGCCAGCAGCCTCGACAGGGCAGCGCGGGGCTACACCTTC
TRBJ1-1,-,TRBV9,-,CASSDSLSGSSNTEAFF,TGTGCCAGCAGCGACTCCCTCTCGGGCAGTTCGAACACTGAAGCTTTCTTT
TRBJ1-1,-,TRBV19,few,CASTHGDTEAFF,TGTGCCAGTACTCACGGGGACACTGAAGCTTTCTTT